Below, 11 T cell receptor beta chains from the same sample are listed, as sequenced in a study of T cell responses to AZD1222 COVID-19 vaccine. TCRdb's table, derived via immunoSEQ multiplex PCR, lists solely in-frame clones and lacks some. The top ten clones hold 9.1% of a sample with about 150,000 clones, under 95% of them seen once. The source was peripheral blood, collected on day 0 of AZD1222 vaccination. These receptors were taken from an adult in good health.

This clone was observed once. Here the CDR3 reads CASTQGHTEAFF. Written as DNA, the CDR3 is TGTGCCAGCACCCAGGGTCACACTGAAGCTTTCTTT. The V and J genes are TRBV6-4 and TRBJ1-1, with D possibly TRBD1 on 5 matching bases. Germline lookup yields CDR1 MRHNA and CDR2 SNTAGT. V was cut by 7 bases and J by 3 bases, with 9 bases left in between. This CDR3 is 12 amino acids long.

The chain uses TRBV27 and TRBJ2-7, with D perhaps assigned TRBD1 or TRBD2 (5 bases each). The CDR3 is made up of 14 amino acids. CDR1 and CDR2 from the germline V gene are MNHEY and SMNVEV (reference sequence). The V gene lost 6 bases and the J gene lost 2 bases, with 14 bases spanning the gap. The CDR3 coding sequence is TGTGCCAGCAGCTCCGGGACGGTACCCTACGAGCAGTACTTC. Residues: CASSSGTVPYEQYF.

The rearrangement joins TRBV28 to TRBJ1-6; no reliable D call. Germline V CDR1 and CDR2: MDHEN, SYDVKM. Trimming cost V 2 bases and J 12 bases, with 17 bases left between them. CDR3 length equals 15 residues. The DNA for the CDR3 is TGTGCCAGCAGTTTAACAGTTGGGGTAGGATTACCCCTCCACTTT. Residues: CASSLTVGVGLPLHF.

The chain combines TRBV6-6 with TRBJ1-3, with a possible D match to TRBD1 (5 bases). Germline-derived CDR1 and CDR2 are MNHNY and SVGAGI (reference sequence). The length of the CDR3 is 14 residues. V gave up 5 bases and J gave up 2 bases, with 10 bases separating them. The CDR3 sequence is CASSLMGAGNTIYF. Here the CDR3 DNA reads TGTGCCAGCAGTCTTATGGGGGCTGGAAACACCATATATTTT.

The chain couples TRBV2 to TRBJ2-1, with D perhaps being TRBD1 or TRBD2 (5 bases each). V gave up 6 bases and J gave up 0 bases, with 21 bases separating them. The germline CDR1 and CDR2 sequences are SNHLY and FYNNEI. The CDR3 length is 18 residues. CDR3 coding DNA: TGTGCCAGCAGAACCGGGACGGGATGGGGTGTCTCCTACAATGAGCAGTTCTTC. The encoded protein is CASRTGTGWGVSYNEQFF.

The genes are TRBV29-1 and TRBJ2-3; D gene uncertain. Germline V gene sequence: CDR1 SQVTM, CDR2 ANQGSEA. Trimming shortened V by 7 bases and J by 2 bases, and 16 bases separated the two germline ends. The CDR3 extends over 14 amino acids. The CDR3 nucleotides read TGCAGCGCCTATATGGAAGATCTCACAGATACGCAGTATTTT. Protein: CSAYMEDLTDTQYF.

The V and J genes are TRBV6-1 and TRBJ2-5; 7 bases line up with TRBD1. The CDR3 totals 16 residues. V was clipped by 0 bases and J by 4 bases; unmatched bases: 8. The V gene's germline CDR1 is MNHNS and CDR2 SASEGT. The DNA of the CDR3 is TGTGCCAGCAGTGAAGCGTTGACAGGGTTGAGAGAGACCCAGTACTTC. Its translation is CASSEALTGLRETQYF.

The chain has TRBV12-5 and TRBJ1-2; D ambiguous. Germline CDR1 is LGHNT and CDR2 is FRNRAP. The ends were cut back, 2 bases at V and 2 bases at J, with 9 bases in the middle. This CDR3 comprises 14 residues. The CDR3 DNA is TGTGCTAGTGGTTTGTACGCGGGCAACTATGGCTACACCTTC. Encoded protein: CASGLYAGNYGYTF. The full variable domain, completed using reference TRBV12-5 and TRBJ1-2, is DARVTQTPRHKVTEMGQEVTMRCQPILGHNTVFWYRQTMMQGLELLAYFRNRAPLDDSGMPKDRFSAEMPDATLATLKIQPSEPRDSAVYFCASGLYAGNYGYTFGSGTRLTVV.

This clone has just a few counts. The chain carries TRBV27 and TRBJ1-6; possibly TRBD1 for D (6 bases). This CDR3 is built from 13 residues. The germline V gene has CDR1 MNHEY and CDR2 SMNVEV (reference sequence). The V and J ends lost 7 bases and 10 bases respectively, with 14 bases between them. The CDR3 DNA sequence: TGTGCCAGCACCCCAGGGGTAAGATCACCCCTCCACTTT. Protein product: CASTPGVRSPLHF.

V gene TRBV7-9 combines with J gene TRBJ1-1; weak D call: TRBD1 (5 bases). Germline lookup yields CDR1 SEHNR and CDR2 FQNEAQ (reference sequence). The CDR3 covers 14 residues. Trimming took off 4 bases at V and 3 bases at J, with 12 bases between the two ends. CDR3: CASSSTKGDTEAFF. The CDR3, as DNA: TGTGCCAGCAGCTCTACAAAAGGGGACACTGAAGCTTTCTTT.

The rearrangement uses TRBV7-2 and TRBJ1-1, with TRBD1 as a possible D gene (5 bases). The CDR3 is 16 residues long. Trimming cost V 2 bases and J 4 bases, with 17 bases left between them. Germline V gene lookup returns CDR1 SGHTA and CDR2 FQGNSA. DNA of the CDR3: TGTGCCAGCAGCTTAACCTACGGGGCGCCCCCCACTGAAGCTTTCTTT. Translation: CASSLTYGAPPTEAFF. The full variable domain, in which reference TRBV7-2 and TRBJ1-1 provide the parts outside the CDR3, is GAGVSQSPSNKVTEKGKDVELRCDPISGHTALYWYRQSLGQGLEFLIYFQGNSAPDKSGLPSDRFSAERTGGSVSTLTIQRTQQEDSAVYLCASSLTYGAPPTEAFFGQGTRLTVV.